This T cell receptor beta chain derives from a study of T cells in localized non-small cell lung cancer. Study-level points and caveats: Sequencing was limited to one tumor region, leaving the possibility of heterogeneity open. Researchers found a median around 57 of the top 100 tumor clones in adjacent lung.

In this sample, this clone turned up once. Its antigen remains unidentified. Repertoires were generated with immunoSEQ multiplex PCR, while TCRdb's copy carries only in-frame clones and drops some. The table lists about 47,000 clones, 85% to 90% of them singletons. Sequences were derived from PBMCs, sampled before any cancer treatment. This receptor was obtained from a man aged 40 to 70 with stage II lung adenocarcinoma.

The chain's CDR3 is CASTVTEYFGYTF. The CDR3 DNA sequence: TGTGCCAGCACCGTGACAGAATACTTTGGCTACACCTTC. The chain has TRBV6-1 and TRBJ1-2, with TRBD1 as a possible D gene (5 bases). Between the trimmed V and J ends, which lost 7 bases and 7 bases, there was a span of 16 bases. Per germline, CDR1 MNHNS and CDR2 SASEGT. The CDR3 sequence is 13 residues long.